This record looks at one T cell receptor beta chain sequence and its context. What it recognizes is unknown. The sorting of each CD8+ T cell subset was done in triplicate, at about 300,000 cells each. This CDR3 region has 14 residues. Germline values: CDR1 DFQATT, CDR2 SNEGSKA (reference sequence). This sample is part of a study of CXCR3-negative and CXCR3-positive naive CD8 T cells. Study-wide points: Whereas memory cells differed, naive CXCR3-negative and CXCR3-positive cells shared similar TRBV-TRBJ usage.

UMI-labeled 5' RACE TRB cDNA libraries were prepared from the cells. With the 5' RACE reads reprocessed, TCRdb shows one record per CDR3 protein and no DNA. Its table lists 65,000 to 85,000 distinct CDR3 sequences. The source of this sequence is a human donor in good health. Some clones in this sample may be carry-over from other donors' samples. Material: naive CXCR3- CD8+ T cells from blood. Subset indicated: CD45RO-CCR7+CD27+CD95- naive CD8+ T cells lacking CXCR3 (TNR3-). The gene calls are TRBV20-1 and TRBJ1-1; TCRdb's D call of TRBD1 is untestable without DNA. CDR3 protein: CSARDRGQGTEAFF.